The 4 T cell receptor beta chains listed next were all sequenced from one sample in a study of glioma-infiltrating T cells. Amplification of TCR alpha and beta CDR3 regions from RNA used iRepertoire nested multiplex PCR. TCRdb reprocessed the multiplex PCR reads via MiXCR and lists one record per CDR3 protein. The sample has 160,000 or so distinct CDR3 sequences; about 46% are singletons. Input material: glioma tissue, nonneoplastic brain tissue, or PBMCs (not recorded which). The source of these receptors is a human donor with low-grade glioma or glioblastoma, undergoing nonglioma brain surgery, or in good health (not recorded which).

Comment on this clonotype: This may come from a read error, since a much larger clone is one base off. The rearrangement joins TRBV12-3 or TRBV12-4 to TRBJ1-5, with 7 bases lining up with TRBD1. This CDR3 is built from 15 residues. The CDR3 DNA reads TGTTCCAGCAGCTCCCCCCGGGACAGACATCAGCCCCAGCATTTT. Its translation: CSSSSPRDRHQPQHF.

This clonotype came up many times. The chain recombines TRBV20-1 with TRBJ1-1; D unclear. Germline CDR1 is DFQATT and CDR2 is SNEGSKA (reference sequence). V gave up 6 bases and J gave up 6 bases, with 20 bases separating them. The CDR3 has 14 residues. The CDR3 bases are TGCAGTGCCACAGCGTCCTATGCGCCCGCTGAAGCTTTCTTT. It codes for CSATASYAPAEAFF.

This chain links TRBV28 with TRBJ2-1; D not resolved. Germline lookup yields CDR1 MDHEN and CDR2 SYDVKM. The CDR3 sequence is 16 residues long. Trimming cost V 3 bases and J 3 bases, with 15 bases left between them. CDR3: CASSFGSKQFYNEQFF. DNA of the CDR3: TGTGCCAGCAGTTTTGGTAGCAAGCAGTTCTACAATGAGCAGTTCTTC.

Notes on this clonotype: It may be a read error: a sequence one base away is much more abundant. V usage is TRBV12-3 or TRBV12-4 and J usage is TRBJ1-5; tentative D call: TRBD1 (6 bases). The CDR3 loop spans 15 amino acids. Trimming took 7 bases from V and 5 from J, leaving 18 bases between them. The CDR3 reads CASILTDSLHQPQHF. As DNA, the CDR3 is TGTGCCAGCATCCTAACGGACAGCCTACATCAGCCCCAGCATTTT.